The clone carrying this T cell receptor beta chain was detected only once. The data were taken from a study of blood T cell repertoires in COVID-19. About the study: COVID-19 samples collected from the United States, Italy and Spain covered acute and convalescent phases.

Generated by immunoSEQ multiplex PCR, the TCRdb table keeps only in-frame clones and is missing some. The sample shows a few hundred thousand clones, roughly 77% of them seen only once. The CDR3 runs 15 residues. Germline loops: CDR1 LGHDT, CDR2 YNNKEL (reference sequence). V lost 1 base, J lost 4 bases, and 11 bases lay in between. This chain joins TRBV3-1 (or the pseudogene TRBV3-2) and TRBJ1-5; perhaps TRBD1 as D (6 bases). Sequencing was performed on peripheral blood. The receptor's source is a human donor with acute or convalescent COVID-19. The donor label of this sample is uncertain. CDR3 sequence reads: CASSQADRKNQPQHF. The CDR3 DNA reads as TGTGCCAGCAGCCAAGCCGACAGGAAAAATCAGCCCCAGCATTTT.